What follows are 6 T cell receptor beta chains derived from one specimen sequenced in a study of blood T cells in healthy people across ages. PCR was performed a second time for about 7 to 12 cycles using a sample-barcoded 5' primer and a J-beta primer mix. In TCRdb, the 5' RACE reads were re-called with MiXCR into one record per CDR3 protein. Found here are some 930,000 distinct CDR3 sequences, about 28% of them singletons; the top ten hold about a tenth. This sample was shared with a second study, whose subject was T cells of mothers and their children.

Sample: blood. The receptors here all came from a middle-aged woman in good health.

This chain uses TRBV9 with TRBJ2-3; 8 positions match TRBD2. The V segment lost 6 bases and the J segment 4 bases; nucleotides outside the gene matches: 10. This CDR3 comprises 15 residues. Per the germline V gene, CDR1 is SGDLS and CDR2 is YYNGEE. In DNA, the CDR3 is TGTGCCAGCACCCGGGGGGGGGCCCAACCAGATACGCAGTATTTT. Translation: CASTRGGAQPDTQYF.

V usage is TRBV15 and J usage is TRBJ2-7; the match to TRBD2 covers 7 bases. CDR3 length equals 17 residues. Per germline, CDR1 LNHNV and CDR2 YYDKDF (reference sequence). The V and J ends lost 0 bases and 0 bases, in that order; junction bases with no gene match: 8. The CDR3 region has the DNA TGTGCCACCAGCAGAGATGTAAGCGGGGCGAGCTCCTACGAGCAGTACTTC. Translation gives CATSRDVSGASSYEQYF.

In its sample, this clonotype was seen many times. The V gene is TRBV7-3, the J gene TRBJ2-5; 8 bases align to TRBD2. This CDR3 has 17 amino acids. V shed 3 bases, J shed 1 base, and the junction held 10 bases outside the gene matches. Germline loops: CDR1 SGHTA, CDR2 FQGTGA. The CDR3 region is CASSLPGGGGLQETQYF. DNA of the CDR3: TGTGCCAGCAGCTTGCCCGGGGGCGGGGGGCTCCAAGAGACCCAGTACTTC.

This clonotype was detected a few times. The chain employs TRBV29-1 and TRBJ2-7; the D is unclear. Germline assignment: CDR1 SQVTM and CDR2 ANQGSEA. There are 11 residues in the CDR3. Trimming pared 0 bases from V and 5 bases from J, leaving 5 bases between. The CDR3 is CSVEDRNEQYF. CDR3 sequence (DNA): TGCAGCGTTGAAGACAGGAACGAGCAGTACTTC.

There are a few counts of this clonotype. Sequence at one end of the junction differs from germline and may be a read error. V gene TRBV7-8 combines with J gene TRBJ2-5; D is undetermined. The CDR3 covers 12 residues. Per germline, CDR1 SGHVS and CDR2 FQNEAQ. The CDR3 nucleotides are TGTGCCTGCAGCTCCACTCGAGAGACCCAGTACTTC. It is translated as CACSSTRETQYF.

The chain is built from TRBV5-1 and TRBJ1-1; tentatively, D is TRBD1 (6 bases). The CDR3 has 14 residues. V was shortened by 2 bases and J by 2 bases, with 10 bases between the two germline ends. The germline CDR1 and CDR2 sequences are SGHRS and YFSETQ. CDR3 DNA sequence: TGCGCCAGCAGCTTCCGGGACATTAACACTGAAGCTTTCTTT. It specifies CASSFRDINTEAFF.